Listed below are T cell receptor beta chains from one sample, sequenced in a study of blood T cells in healthy people across ages. MiXCR, applied by TCRdb to the 5' RACE reads, yields one record per CDR3 protein. This table has approximately 1.5 million distinct CDR3 sequences, roughly 43% appearing once. The specimen sequenced was blood. The receptors shown here come from a woman younger than 30 in good health. The CDR3 runs from the conserved cysteine through the conserved F or W. A D gene is named only where the DNA matches it firmly. Size values are once, few and many counts, or a class for expanded clones, and some rows have none.

clone_size	j_call	v_call	d_call	cdr3_aa	cdr3_nt
few	TRBJ1-2	TRBV4-1	-	CASSHAKGYYGYTF	TGCGCCAGCAGCCACGCCAAGGGGTACTATGGCTACACCTTC
few	TRBJ2-7	TRBV15	-	CATSIYLLGADEQYF	TGTGCCACCAGCATCTATCTACTGGGGGCCGACGAGCAGTACTTC
-	TRBJ1-2	TRBV6-1	-	CASRLDTYGYTF	TGTGCCAGCAGATTGGACACCTATGGCTACACCTTC
-	TRBJ2-3	TRBV7-9	-	CASSFPDSNTDTQYF	TGTGCCAGCAGCTTCCCTGACAGCAACACAGATACGCAGTATTTT
-	TRBJ2-7	TRBV6-5	-	CASSSSPGLAYEQYF	TGTGCCAGCAGTTCCTCCCCGGGGCTAGCCTACGAGCAGTACTTC
-	TRBJ2-1	TRBV20-1	-	CSAPGTRLYNEQFF	TGCAGTGCTCCCGGAACTAGGTTGTACAATGAGCAGTTCTTC
-	TRBJ1-2	TRBV6-6	TRBD1	CASLTGGENYGYTF	TGTGCCAGCCTTACAGGGGGAGAGAACTATGGCTACACCTTC
-	TRBJ1-2	TRBV6-5	TRBD1	CASGQGDCGYTF	TGTGCCAGCGGACAGGGCGACTGTGGCTACACCTTC
-	TRBJ2-7	TRBV4-3	-	CASSQDFREIPYEQYF	TGCGCCAGCAGCCAAGATTTCCGGGAGATTCCCTACGAGCAGTACTTC
-	TRBJ2-7	TRBV7-2	-	CASSLASSASSYNEQYF	TGTGCCAGCAGCTTAGCGTCTAGCGCAAGCTCCTACAATGAGCAGTACTTC
-	TRBJ2-3	TRBV7-2	-	CASSIGRASDTQYF	TGTGCCAGCAGCATCGGACGGGCCAGCGATACGCAGTATTTT
-	TRBJ2-7	TRBV4-3	-	CASSQDSLEGRRRVDNEQYF	TGCGCCAGCAGCCAAGACTCTCTGGAGGGGCGGAGAAGAGTGGACAATGAGCAGTACTTC
-	TRBJ2-7	TRBV5-1	TRBD1	CASSVPGQGSYEQYF	TGCGCCAGCAGCGTCCCGGGACAGGGAAGTTACGAGCAGTACTTC
once	TRBJ2-2	TRBV18	-	CASSHGPNTGELFF	TGTGCCAGCTCTCACGGGCCTAACACCGGGGAGCTGTTTTTT
-	TRBJ2-5	TRBV29-1	-	CSVDPRGAETQYF	TGCAGCGTTGATCCCCGGGGGGCCGAGACCCAGTACTTC
-	TRBJ2-1	TRBV20-1	-	CSAPPRTYNEQFF	TGCAGTGCCCCCCCCCGGACTTACAATGAGCAGTTCTTC
-	TRBJ1-4	TRBV4-3	TRBD1	CASSLGTGGLNEKLFF	TGCGCCAGCAGTCTTGGGACAGGGGGCCTTAATGAAAAACTGTTTTTT
-	TRBJ2-6	TRBV5-1	-	CASSLLRAALPSSGANVLTF	TGCGCCAGCAGCTTACTCAGGGCAGCGCTTCCCTCCTCTGGGGCCAACGTCCTGACTTTC
-	TRBJ2-7	TRBV7-2	TRBD2	CASSAQRGSYNEQYF	TGTGCCAGCAGCGCCCAGCGGGGATCCTACAATGAGCAGTACTTC
-	TRBJ2-3	TRBV24-1	-	CATRNTLQRQTDTQYF	TGTGCCACCAGAAACACCCTGCAGCGCCAGACAGATACGCAGTATTTT
-	TRBJ1-2	TRBV4-2	-	CASSQDPYPAGGYTF	TGTGCCAGCAGCCAAGATCCCTACCCGGCAGGTGGCTACACCTTC
few	TRBJ1-1	TRBV2	TRBD1	CASTRRGSSMNTEAFF	TGTGCCAGCACTCGCAGGGGGTCAAGCATGAACACTGAAGCTTTCTTT
-	TRBJ2-1	TRBV29-1	-	CSVSGAGNEQFF	TGCAGCGTGTCAGGGGCCGGGAATGAGCAGTTCTTC
-	TRBJ1-2	TRBV29-1	-	CSVGTVAYGYTF	TGCAGCGTTGGGACAGTAGCCTATGGCTACACCTTC
-	TRBJ1-1	TRBV5-1	TRBD1	CASSRGPVTGELRLEAFF	TGCGCCAGCAGCCGGGGCCCGGTAACAGGGGAGTTACGCTTAGAAGCTTTCTTT
-	TRBJ2-5	TRBV27	TRBD2	CASSPSGGVQETQYF	TGTGCCAGCAGTCCAAGCGGGGGGGTCCAAGAGACCCAGTACTTC
-	TRBJ2-1	TRBV12-3/TRBV12-4	TRBD1	CASRYRTGPNEQFF	TGTGCCAGCAGATACAGGACAGGGCCCAATGAGCAGTTCTTC
-	TRBJ2-1	TRBV12-3/TRBV12-4	-	CASVGTAYNEQFF	TGTGCCAGCGTCGGGACCGCATACAATGAGCAGTTCTTC
-	TRBJ1-2	TRBV9	-	CASSVDGTTYGYTF	TGTGCCAGCAGCGTAGATGGTACAACCTATGGCTACACCTTC
few	TRBJ2-1	TRBV7-9	-	CASSPSGGGAYNEQFF	TGTGCCAGCAGCCCCTCTGGCGGAGGGGCCTACAATGAGCAGTTCTTC
-	TRBJ1-5	TRBV6-1	-	CASSVGTLSNQPQHF	TGTGCCAGCAGTGTTGGGACACTGTCCAATCAGCCCCAGCATTTT
-	TRBJ1-5	TRBV5-6	TRBD1	CASSLTETGGYQPQHF	TGTGCCAGCAGCCTCACCGAGACAGGGGGCTATCAGCCCCAGCATTTT
-	TRBJ2-6	TRBV2	-	CAGDNSGANVLTF	TGTGCCGGAGACAACTCTGGGGCCAACGTCCTGACTTTC
few	TRBJ2-7	TRBV5-1	-	CASSASARAPMSSYEQYF	TGCGCCAGCAGCGCCAGCGCCCGGGCGCCAATGAGCTCCTACGAGCAGTACTTC
-	TRBJ1-2	TRBV29-1	-	CSVEDVGGHYGYTF	TGCAGCGTTGAAGATGTGGGGGGCCACTATGGCTACACCTTC
-	TRBJ2-2	TRBV11-2	TRBD1	CASRRGQGLRTGELFF	TGTGCCAGCAGGAGGGGACAGGGTCTAAGGACCGGGGAGCTGTTTTTT
-	TRBJ2-5	TRBV7-9	TRBD2	CASSPFGGGQETQYF	TGTGCCAGCAGCCCCTTTGGGGGGGGTCAAGAGACCCAGTACTTC
few	TRBJ2-4	TRBV2	-	CASTIGQYAEQYF	TGTGCCAGCACAATCGGCCAGTACGCAGAGCAGTACTTC
-	TRBJ1-2	TRBV4-1	-	CASSLTGLSNWHGYTF	TGCGCCAGCAGCCTAACGGGACTTTCAAACTGGCATGGCTACACCTTC
-	TRBJ2-7	TRBV6-4	-	CASSERGGGYNEQYF	TGTGCCAGCAGTGAGAGGGGAGGGGGCTACAATGAGCAGTACTTC
few	TRBJ2-3	TRBV12-3/TRBV12-4	-	CASSPHENTQYF	TGTGCCAGCAGCCCCCATGAAAATACGCAGTATTTT
-	TRBJ2-2	TRBV29-1	TRBD2	CSVEIAGGLNTGELFF	TGCAGCGTTGAAATAGCGGGAGGGCTTAACACCGGGGAGCTGTTTTTT
-	TRBJ1-5	TRBV12-3/TRBV12-4	-	CVSSPGETNQPQHF	TGTGTCAGCAGTCCCGGGGAGACCAATCAGCCCCAGCATTTT
-	TRBJ1-2	TRBV12-3/TRBV12-4	-	CASSVFQGTGYTF	TGTGCCAGCAGTGTATTCCAGGGAACTGGCTACACCTTC
-	TRBJ1-1	TRBV20-1	-	CSSFTRNTEAFF	TGCAGTTCTTTCACCAGGAACACTGAAGCTTTCTTT
-	TRBJ2-2	TRBV6-2/TRBV6-3	TRBD2	CASRASGTAGELFF	TGTGCCTCTCGTGCTAGCGGGACGGCCGGGGAGCTGTTTTTT
-	TRBJ2-1	TRBV20-1	-	CSAMGHHSYNEQFF	TGCAGTGCTATGGGACACCACTCCTACAATGAGCAGTTCTTC
-	TRBJ1-2	TRBV7-8	-	CASSFYEPETYGYTF	TGTGCCAGCAGCTTCTACGAGCCGGAAACCTATGGCTACACCTTC
-	TRBJ2-1	TRBV7-9	TRBD2	CASSPRGTSGTYNEQFF	TGTGCCAGCAGCCCTAGAGGGACTAGCGGGACCTACAATGAGCAGTTCTTC
-	TRBJ2-7	TRBV7-9	-	CASSYKGDPPSYEQYF	TGTGCCAGCAGCTATAAAGGAGATCCCCCTTCCTACGAGCAGTACTTC
few	TRBJ2-1	TRBV10-3	-	CSISETHNEQFF	TGTTCCATCAGTGAGACACACAATGAGCAGTTCTTC
few	TRBJ2-1	TRBV7-2	-	CASSLARGSSYNEQFF	TGTGCCAGCAGCTTAGCGCGGGGAAGCTCCTACAATGAGCAGTTCTTC
many	TRBJ1-2	TRBV20-1	TRBD1	CSARMSNRGYGYTF	TGCAGTGCTAGAATGTCAAACAGGGGTTATGGCTACACCTTC
-	TRBJ1-5	TRBV6-5	TRBD1	CASRPGQPGSNQPQHF	TGTGCCAGCAGACCGGGACAGCCTGGTTCGAATCAGCCCCAGCATTTT
once	TRBJ2-2	TRBV20-1	TRBD1	CSASGDRDAGELFF	TGCAGTGCTAGCGGGGACAGGGATGCCGGGGAGCTGTTTTTT